This T cell receptor beta chain is drawn from a study of neurological immune-mediated disorders. Study-wide results and limits: According to phylogenetic grouping, one related-CDR3 cluster, a possible signature, contained the repertoires of 18 of 34 multiple sclerosis patients. The expanded clones of different subjects shared no CDR3 amino acid sequences (suggesting private repertoires in all groups).

The ends were cut back, 1 base at V and 12 bases at J, with 9 bases in the middle. The CDR3 consists of 12 residues. This clonotype was seen repeatedly, ten times or more. Its antigen is as yet unknown. TCRdb re-analysed the 5' RACE reads in MiXCR, keeping a single row per CDR3 protein. The sample records 25,000 to 35,000 distinct CDR3 sequences, more than 1.3% being singletons. Sequencing used PBMCs. V and J are TRBV12-3 or TRBV12-4 and TRBJ2-2; no clear D gene. This receptor was identified in a woman aged 25 to 39 with multiple sclerosis. The CDR3 region is CASSLGLGKLFF. CDR3 nucleotide sequence: TGTGCCAGCAGTTTAGGGCTGGGCAAGCTGTTTTTT.